This T cell receptor beta chain derives from a study of cytomegalovirus exposure and HLA in healthy donors (dated by TCRdb to 2016 to 2017). Background on the whole study: In an earlier analysis of 587 of the donors, roughly 300 Gb of sequence data and about 110 million unique TCR beta sequences from about 179 million T cells were reported. An early release that covered 500 to 800 HLA-typed donors contained about 300 gigabases of sequencing data and approximately 85 million unique TCR sequences. Among the roughly 410 genotyped donors, approximately 76% belonged to the genetic ancestry cluster associated with self-reported Caucasian donors. The study aimed to test whether signatures of past pathogen exposure could be identified by cataloging public T cell receptors. The study used immunosequencing to profile the T cell repertoires of 600 to 850 subjects and linked those repertoires to cytomegalovirus serostatus. Besides the first cohort of roughly 640 subjects, a separate validation cohort made up of roughly 120 different subjects was used. To predict cytomegalovirus infection status, the study combined high-throughput TCR immunosequencing, statistical association of individual TCRs with disease status, and machine learning. To study patterns of TCR occurrence, a later analysis re-analyzed previously published TCR beta repertoires from 666 donors and added high-resolution HLA genotyping. Rather than using new phenotypic data, the later analysis identified candidate immune exposures from TCR beta sequences and from how often those sequences occurred across donors. In an earlier analysis of roughly 580 of the donors, high-throughput TCR beta sequencing was used to judge whether each TCR beta V gene segment behaved as functional or pseudogenic. Alongside the repertoire data, information on donor age, sex, ethnicity and CMV serostatus was compiled. Genome-wide SNP genotypes for about 55% of the roughly 670 donors were used in a later genetic analysis, which treated that subset as a discovery cohort. All discovery cohort repertoires had been generated on a single sequencing platform. HLA typing covered class I and class II loci at four-digit resolution. The number of typed donors differed by locus: about 620-640 for A, B, C, DRB1 and DQB1; approximately 540 for DQA1; approximately 600 for DPA1; and 450 to 480 for DPB1. Several DR-DQ haplotypes were treated as single units for association and clustering because of strong linkage in the cohort. Across approximately 420 genotyped donors of the cohort, an average of approximately 240,000 unique TCR beta nucleotide sequences per donor were sequenced, and approximately 17% of those sequences were non-productive.

The cohort consisted of 600 to 750 healthy bone marrow donors. At the time of sampling, every cohort member was nominally healthy, though immune exposures that went unrecorded were likely present. The donor tested CMV seropositive, placing the donor among the 289 seropositive members of the cohort. Each donor provided a peripheral blood sample, and peripheral blood mononuclear cells were used for TCR beta sequencing. Genomic DNA was extracted from the blood cell samples with the Qiagen DNeasy Blood Extraction Kit. The V and J ends are trimmed by 8 bases and 1 base, leaving 15 bases between them. CDR1 and CDR2 are read off the germline V gene as SGHTA and FQGNSA. The CDR3, from cysteine to phenylalanine, totals 15 residues. Here the CDR3 DNA is all that survives: 45 bases in frame from base 1. Findings and caveats that apply to the study as a whole: The study listed approximately 150 TCR beta chains as associated with cytomegalovirus. Linkage disequilibrium might explain the correlated functional status among segregating V segments, but an unknown experimental factor could not be ruled out. Only TCR beta chains were sequenced in this cohort, and the absence of alpha or paired-chain data limited detectable features. At a false discovery rate of 0.05, a later analysis linked around 17,000 TCR beta sequences to specific HLA alleles. In a later analysis, the rate of TCR association differed among HLA loci, with DRB1 alleles having the most associated TCRs and HLA-C alleles having the fewest. The 87-base-pair reads could not distinguish some IMGT-functional V segments, including TRBV6-2 and TRBV6-3, so those segments were excluded. Because HLA typing was missing for some donors at each locus, association tests included only the typed subset. A further reported finding was that TCR beta sequences accurately predicted the HLA-A and HLA-B alleles for most subjects in the first cohort. The authors suggested that the approach could potentially be generalized to other disease states and immunological phenotypes. When HLA alleles, especially DR and DQ, strongly co-occurred, attributing TCR associations to individual alleles was difficult. Most TCR sequences were observed very rarely across donors, whereas some public TCRs were present in many individuals. A later analysis found that most CMV-associated TCR beta chains appeared HLA-restricted, with HLA associations seemingly driven largely by CMV exposure. In an earlier analysis of roughly 500 of the donors, most TCR beta V segments appeared in productive rearrangements about 90% or about 30% of the time, broadly matching IMGT annotations. The classifier was reported to diagnose cytomegalovirus status with high specificity and sensitivity in both the original cohort and the validation cohort. In a later analysis, HLA-associated TCR beta chains showed more clonal expansion and lower generation probabilities than non-associated chains that were equally common. V-gene and J-gene trimming of TCR beta chains was associated with a missense DCLRE1C variant in a later genetic analysis, and the association was replicated in an independent cohort. In vitro tests confirmed that a few of the cytomegalovirus-associated TCR beta chains recognize cytomegalovirus antigens. Immune exposure information for the cohort was limited to CMV serostatus. The earlier analysis of fewer than 750 of the donors excluded roughly 17 rarely observed V segments, including chromosome 9 orphons, because counts were too low. Sequencing depth was assumed to be roughly uniform across donors in the presence/absence analyses, though that assumption may not hold. According to a later genetic analysis, donors in an Asian-associated ancestry cluster had fewer N-insertions in productive TCRs than the approximately 700-donor mean. A group of highly shared sequence variants was considered likely to be a technical artifact of the sequencing pipeline. Several of the top co-occurrence clusters appeared to be linked to parvovirus B19, influenza, CMV and Epstein-Barr virus, according to a later analysis.

Library preparation was by the immunoSEQ multiplex PCR assay. The multiplex PCR relied on a mix of 60 forward primers for TCR Vbeta segments and 13 reverse primers for TCR Jbeta segments. The CDR3 region of rearranged TCR beta genes was amplified from genomic DNA with a multiplex PCR assay. The amplified TCR beta libraries were sequenced on the Illumina HiSeq System as 87-base-pair reads. On the study's bioinformatics: Across the roughly 600 repertoires, a later analysis counted around 80 million unique TCR beta chains, approximately 12 million of which were shared by at least two donors. A nearest-neighbor algorithm error-corrected the raw reads and collapsed the reads into unique sequences, merging closely related sequences to remove PCR and sequencing errors. CDR3 sequences were aligned to IMGT reference sequences to assign V, D and J gene segments. For a sequence to be retained, at least a six-nucleotide match to both a V gene segment and a J gene segment was required. A rearrangement counted as productive if the CDR3 had no stop codons and remained in frame with V and J, and every other rearrangement counted as non-productive. Following IMGT convention, CDR3 was defined as the stretch from the second conserved V-encoded cysteine up to the conserved J-encoded phenylalanine. Sequences without an unambiguous match to a single V gene segment were excluded from the earlier analysis of 450 to 750 of the donors. In an earlier analysis of a few hundred of the donors, V segments were called functional above 56.7% productive rearrangements and were called segregating when the between-donor standard deviation exceeded 5%. A statistical classification framework was built for diagnosing cytomegalovirus status from the catalog of TCR beta chain sequences. In a later analysis, V and J genes were assigned by comparing TCR nucleotide sequences against IMGT/GENE-DB human TR gene sequences. In a later analysis, CDR3 sequences and most-parsimonious VDJ recombination scenarios were assigned using the TCRdist pipeline. In a later analysis, every TCR beta chain was defined by the combination of its CDR3 amino acid sequence and its V-gene family, and reads without a unique V-gene family were dropped. A later analysis removed 600 or so highly shared, low-generation-probability nucleotide sequences to deal with suspected cross-contamination and a sequencing artifact. For each public chain, a later analysis derived a clonal expansion index from normalized ranks of inferred template counts within each repertoire. In a later analysis, generation probabilities were computed using a VDJ recombination model fitted to out-of-frame rearrangements, and the results were checked against IGoR. Hypergeometric tests were used in a later analysis to score TCR-TCR, TCR-HLA and TCR-CMV co-occurrence, with a repertoire-size bias correction applied to the TCR pairs. A later analysis estimated false discovery rates by permuting HLA or CMV assignments 20 times. In a later analysis, co-occurring TCRs were grouped using DBSCAN, with TCRdist sequence similarity added in when clustering inside HLA-allele-positive subsets. Repertoires with fewer than 30,000 or more than 120,000 public chains were left out of co-occurrence clustering, as were four to six repertoires with anomalous nucleotide sharing. The source is immuneACCESS, and TCRdb retained only in-frame sequences with V and J called. Part of the clones is not carried over; for the studies checked, unresolved V genes explain less than half of this, and the remainder is unexplained. V, J and clone size derive from that table, while D and trimming were established from the DNA sequence. This sample has about 170,000 clones in its table, and 82% of those were observed once. The ten largest account for approximately 1.5% of the sample.

Details on this clone: The antigen it binds to is not known. No much larger clone is present one base from it, and per-base qualities are unavailable.

Recombination connected TRBV7-2 to TRBJ1-3; 6 matching bases give a weak D call of TRBD1. This clonotype originated in a girl between 5 and 17 years old in good health and CMV-seropositive. The sequenced material came from PBMCs. The encoded CDR3 is CASRTAPDSGNTIYF. The bases read TGTGCCAGCCGGACAGCGCCAGATTCTGGAAACACCATATATTTT. Full variable domain (CDR3 extended with the reference TRBV7-2 and TRBJ1-3 proteins): GAGVSQSPSNKVTEKGKDVELRCDPISGHTALYWYRQSLGQGLEFLIYFQGNSAPDKSGLPSDRFSAERTGGSVSTLTIQRTQQEDSAVYLCASRTAPDSGNTIYFGEGSWLTVV.